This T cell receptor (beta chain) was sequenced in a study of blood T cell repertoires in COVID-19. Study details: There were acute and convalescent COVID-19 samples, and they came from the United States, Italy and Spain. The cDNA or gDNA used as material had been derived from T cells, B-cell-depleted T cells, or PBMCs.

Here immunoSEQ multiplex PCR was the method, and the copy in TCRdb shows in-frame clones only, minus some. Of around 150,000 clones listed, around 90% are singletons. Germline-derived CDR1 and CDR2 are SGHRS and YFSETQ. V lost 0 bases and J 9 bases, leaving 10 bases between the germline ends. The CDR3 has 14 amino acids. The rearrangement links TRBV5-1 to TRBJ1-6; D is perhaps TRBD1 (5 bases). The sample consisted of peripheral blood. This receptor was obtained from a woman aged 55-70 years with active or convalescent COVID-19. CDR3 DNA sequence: TGCGCCAGCAGCTTGGACCAGGGTAGTTCACCCCTCCACTTT. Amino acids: CASSLDQGSSPLHF.